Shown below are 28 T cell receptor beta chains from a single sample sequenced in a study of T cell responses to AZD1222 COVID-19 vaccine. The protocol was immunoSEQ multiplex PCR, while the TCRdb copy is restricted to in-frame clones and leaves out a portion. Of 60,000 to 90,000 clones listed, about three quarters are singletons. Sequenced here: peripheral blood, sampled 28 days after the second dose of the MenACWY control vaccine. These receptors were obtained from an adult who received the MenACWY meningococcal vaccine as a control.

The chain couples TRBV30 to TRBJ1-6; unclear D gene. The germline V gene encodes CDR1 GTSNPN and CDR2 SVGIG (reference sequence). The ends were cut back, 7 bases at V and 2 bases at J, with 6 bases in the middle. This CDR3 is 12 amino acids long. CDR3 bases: TGTGCCTCCCAGACCTATAATTCACCCCTCCACTTT. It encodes CASQTYNSPLHF.

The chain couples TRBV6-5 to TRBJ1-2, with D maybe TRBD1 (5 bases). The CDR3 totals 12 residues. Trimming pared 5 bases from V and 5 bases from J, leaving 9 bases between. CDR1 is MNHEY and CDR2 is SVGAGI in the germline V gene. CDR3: CASSRRGYGYTF. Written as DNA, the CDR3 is TGTGCCAGCAGTAGGAGGGGATATGGCTACACCTTC.

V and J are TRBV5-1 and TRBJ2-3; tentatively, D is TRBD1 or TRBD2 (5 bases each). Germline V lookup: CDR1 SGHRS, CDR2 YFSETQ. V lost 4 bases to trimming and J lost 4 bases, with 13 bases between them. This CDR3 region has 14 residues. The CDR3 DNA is TGCGCCAGCAGCCTGGGGGTCGGGGCAGATACGCAGTATTTT. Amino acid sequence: CASSLGVGADTQYF. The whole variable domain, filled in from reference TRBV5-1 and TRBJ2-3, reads KAGVTQTPRYLIKTRGQQVTLSCSPISGHRSVSWYQQTPGQGLQFLFEYFSETQRNKGNFPGRFSGRQFSNSRSEMNVSTLELGDSALYLCASSLGVGADTQYFGPGTRLTVL.

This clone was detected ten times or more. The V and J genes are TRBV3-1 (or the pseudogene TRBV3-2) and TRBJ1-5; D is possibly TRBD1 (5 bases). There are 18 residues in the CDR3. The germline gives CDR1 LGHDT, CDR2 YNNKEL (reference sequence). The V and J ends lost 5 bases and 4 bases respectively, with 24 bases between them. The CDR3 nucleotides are TGTGCCAGCAGCAAAACCGCCCGGGACCCTAAGTGGAATCAGCCCCAGCATTTT. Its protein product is CASSKTARDPKWNQPQHF.

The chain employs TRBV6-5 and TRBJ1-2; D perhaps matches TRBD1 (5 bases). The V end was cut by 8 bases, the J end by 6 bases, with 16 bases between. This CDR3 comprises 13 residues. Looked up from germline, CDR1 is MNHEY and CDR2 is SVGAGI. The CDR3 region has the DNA TGTGCCAGCCGGGGCACAGCTGCGGATGGCTACACCTTC. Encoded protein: CASRGTAADGYTF.

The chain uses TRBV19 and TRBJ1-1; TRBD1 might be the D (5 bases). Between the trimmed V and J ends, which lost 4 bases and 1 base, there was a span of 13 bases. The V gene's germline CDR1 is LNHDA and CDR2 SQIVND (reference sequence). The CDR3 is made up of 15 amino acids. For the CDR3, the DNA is TGTGCCAGTAGTAGATACGGGACGGGGAACACTGAAGCTTTCTTT. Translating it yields CASSRYGTGNTEAFF.

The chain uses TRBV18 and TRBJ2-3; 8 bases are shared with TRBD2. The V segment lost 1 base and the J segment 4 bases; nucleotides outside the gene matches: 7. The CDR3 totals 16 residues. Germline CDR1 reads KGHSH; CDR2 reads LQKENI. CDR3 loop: CASSPQSGLAPDTQYF. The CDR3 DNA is TGTGCCAGCTCACCACAGTCAGGACTAGCCCCAGATACGCAGTATTTT.

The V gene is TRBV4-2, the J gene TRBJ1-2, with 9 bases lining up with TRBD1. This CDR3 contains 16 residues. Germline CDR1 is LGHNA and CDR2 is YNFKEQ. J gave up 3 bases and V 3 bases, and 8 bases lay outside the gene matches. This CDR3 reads CASSQEDRGRDYGYTF. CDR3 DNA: TGTGCCAGCAGCCAGGAGGACAGGGGAAGGGACTATGGCTACACCTTC.

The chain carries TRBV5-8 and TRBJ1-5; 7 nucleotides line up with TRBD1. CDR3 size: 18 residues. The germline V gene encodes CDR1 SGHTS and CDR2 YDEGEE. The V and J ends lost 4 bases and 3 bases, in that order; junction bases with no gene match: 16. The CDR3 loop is CASSITGTAGYNNQPQHF. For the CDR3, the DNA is TGTGCCAGCAGCATTACCGGGACAGCGGGTTATAACAATCAGCCCCAGCATTTT.

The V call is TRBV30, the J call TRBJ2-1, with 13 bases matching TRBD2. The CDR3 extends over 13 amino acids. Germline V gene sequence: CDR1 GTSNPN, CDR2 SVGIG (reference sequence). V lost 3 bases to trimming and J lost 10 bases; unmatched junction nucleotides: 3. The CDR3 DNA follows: TGTGCCTGGAGAGGGGGACTAGCGGGGGAGCAGTTCTTC. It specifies CAWRGGLAGEQFF.

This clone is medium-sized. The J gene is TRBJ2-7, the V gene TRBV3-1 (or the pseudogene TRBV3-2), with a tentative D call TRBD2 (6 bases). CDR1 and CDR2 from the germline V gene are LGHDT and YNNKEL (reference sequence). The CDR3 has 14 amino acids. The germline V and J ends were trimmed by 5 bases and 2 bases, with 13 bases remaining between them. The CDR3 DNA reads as TGTGCCAGCAGCGACCGACTAGGACCCTACGAGCAGTACTTC. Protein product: CASSDRLGPYEQYF.

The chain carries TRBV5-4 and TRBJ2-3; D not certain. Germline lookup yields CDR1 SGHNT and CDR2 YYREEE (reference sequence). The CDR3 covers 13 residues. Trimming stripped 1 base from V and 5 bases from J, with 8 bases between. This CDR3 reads CASSLYRGDTQYF. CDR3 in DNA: TGTGCCAGCAGCTTGTACCGAGGAGATACGCAGTATTTT.

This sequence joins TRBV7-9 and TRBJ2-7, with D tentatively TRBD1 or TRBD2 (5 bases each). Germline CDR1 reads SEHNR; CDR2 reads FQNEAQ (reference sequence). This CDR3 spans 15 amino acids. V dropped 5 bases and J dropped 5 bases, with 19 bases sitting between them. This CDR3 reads CASSSSSAGTDEQYF. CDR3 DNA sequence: TGTGCCAGCAGCAGTTCATCGGCAGGGACGGACGAGCAGTACTTC.

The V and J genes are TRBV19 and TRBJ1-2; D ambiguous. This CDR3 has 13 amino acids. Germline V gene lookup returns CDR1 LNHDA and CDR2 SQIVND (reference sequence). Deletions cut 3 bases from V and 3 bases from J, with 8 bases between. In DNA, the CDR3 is TGTGCCAGTAGTATTTACGGAGACTATGGCTACACCTTC. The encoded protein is CASSIYGDYGYTF.

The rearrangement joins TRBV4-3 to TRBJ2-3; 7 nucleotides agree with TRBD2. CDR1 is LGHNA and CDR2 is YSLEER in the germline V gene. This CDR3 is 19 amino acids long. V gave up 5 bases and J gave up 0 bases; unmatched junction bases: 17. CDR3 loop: CASSKVGVFGGGSTDTQYF. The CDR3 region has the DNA TGCGCCAGCAGCAAAGTGGGAGTTTTTGGGGGGGGGAGCACAGATACGCAGTATTTT.

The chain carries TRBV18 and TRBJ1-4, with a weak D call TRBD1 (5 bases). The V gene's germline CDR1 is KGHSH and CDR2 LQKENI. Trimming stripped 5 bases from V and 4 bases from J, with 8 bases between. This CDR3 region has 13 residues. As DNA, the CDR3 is TGTGCCAGCTCAATGGGACTTAATGAAAAACTGTTTTTT. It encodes CASSMGLNEKLFF. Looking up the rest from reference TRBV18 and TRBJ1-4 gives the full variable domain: NAGVMQNPRHLVRRRGQEARLRCSPMKGHSHVYWYRQLPEEGLKFMVYLQKENIIDESGMPKERFSAEFPKEGPSILRIQQVVRGDSAAYFCASSMGLNEKLFFGSGTQLSVL.

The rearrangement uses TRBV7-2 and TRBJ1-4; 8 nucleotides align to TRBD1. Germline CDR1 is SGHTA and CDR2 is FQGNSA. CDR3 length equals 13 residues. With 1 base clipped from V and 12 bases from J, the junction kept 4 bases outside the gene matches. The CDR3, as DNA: TGTGCCAGCAGCTTAGGGGTACAGGGGGAACTGTTTTTT. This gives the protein CASSLGVQGELFF.

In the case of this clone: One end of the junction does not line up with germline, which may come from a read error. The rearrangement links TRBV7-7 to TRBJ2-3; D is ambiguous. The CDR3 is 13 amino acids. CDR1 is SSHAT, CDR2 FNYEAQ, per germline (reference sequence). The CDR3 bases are TGTGCTAGCAGCTTAGACGCAAGGGATACGCAGTATTTT. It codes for CASSLDARDTQYF.

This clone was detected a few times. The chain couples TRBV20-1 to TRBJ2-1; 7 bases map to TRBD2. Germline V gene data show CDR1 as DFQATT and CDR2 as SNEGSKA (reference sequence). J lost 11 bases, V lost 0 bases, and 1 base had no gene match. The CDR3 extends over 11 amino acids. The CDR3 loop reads CSARDGTKQFF. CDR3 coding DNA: TGCAGTGCTAGAGATGGGACTAAGCAGTTCTTC.

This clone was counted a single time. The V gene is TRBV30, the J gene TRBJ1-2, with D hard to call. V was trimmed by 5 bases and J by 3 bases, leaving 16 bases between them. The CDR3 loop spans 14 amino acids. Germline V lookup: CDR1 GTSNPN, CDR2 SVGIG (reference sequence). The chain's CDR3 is CAWLRAGYHYGYTF. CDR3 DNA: TGTGCCTGGCTTAGGGCGGGTTATCACTATGGCTACACCTTC.

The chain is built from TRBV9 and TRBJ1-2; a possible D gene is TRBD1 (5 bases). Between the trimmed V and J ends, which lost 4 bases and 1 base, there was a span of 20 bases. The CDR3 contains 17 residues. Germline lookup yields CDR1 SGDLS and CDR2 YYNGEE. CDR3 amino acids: CASSPRDFLQGNYGYTF. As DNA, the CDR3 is TGTGCCAGCAGCCCCCGGGACTTTCTTCAGGGTAACTATGGCTACACCTTC.

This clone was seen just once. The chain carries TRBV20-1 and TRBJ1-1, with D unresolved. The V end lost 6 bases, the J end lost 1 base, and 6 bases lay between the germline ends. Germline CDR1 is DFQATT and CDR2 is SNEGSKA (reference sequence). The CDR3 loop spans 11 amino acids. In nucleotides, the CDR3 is TGCAGTGCGATGAAGAACACTGAAGCTTTCTTT. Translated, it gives CSAMKNTEAFF.

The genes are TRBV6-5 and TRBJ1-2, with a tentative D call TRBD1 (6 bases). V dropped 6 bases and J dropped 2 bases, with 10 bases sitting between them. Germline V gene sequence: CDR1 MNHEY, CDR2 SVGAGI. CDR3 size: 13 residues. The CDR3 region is CASSTGFNYGYTF. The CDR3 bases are TGTGCCAGCAGCACAGGGTTCAACTATGGCTACACCTTC.

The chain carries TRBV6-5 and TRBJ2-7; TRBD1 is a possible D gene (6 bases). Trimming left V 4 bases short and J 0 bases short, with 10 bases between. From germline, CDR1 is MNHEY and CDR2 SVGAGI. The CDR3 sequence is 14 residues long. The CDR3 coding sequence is TGTGCCAGCAGTTCACAGGGAAACTCCTACGAGCAGTACTTC. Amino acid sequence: CASSSQGNSYEQYF.

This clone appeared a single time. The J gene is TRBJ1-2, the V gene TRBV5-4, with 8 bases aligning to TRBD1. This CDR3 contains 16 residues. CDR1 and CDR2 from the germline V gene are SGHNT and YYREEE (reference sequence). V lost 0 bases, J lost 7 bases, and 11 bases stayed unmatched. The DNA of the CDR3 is TGTGCCAGCAGCTTGGCCTTGAGACAGGGGTCGGGTGGCTACACCTTC. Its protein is CASSLALRQGSGGYTF.

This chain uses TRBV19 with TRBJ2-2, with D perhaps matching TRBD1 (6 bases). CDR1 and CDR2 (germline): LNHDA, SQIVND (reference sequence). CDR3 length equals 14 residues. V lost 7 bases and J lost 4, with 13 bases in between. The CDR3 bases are TGTGCCAGTAACAACAGGGTATTCACCGGGGAGCTGTTTTTT. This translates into CASNNRVFTGELFF.

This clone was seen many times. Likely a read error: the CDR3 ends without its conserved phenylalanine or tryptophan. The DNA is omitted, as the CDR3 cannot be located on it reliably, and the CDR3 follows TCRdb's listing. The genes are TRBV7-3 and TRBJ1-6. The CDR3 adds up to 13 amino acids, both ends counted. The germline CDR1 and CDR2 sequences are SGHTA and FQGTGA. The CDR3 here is CASSFPGTTESLI.

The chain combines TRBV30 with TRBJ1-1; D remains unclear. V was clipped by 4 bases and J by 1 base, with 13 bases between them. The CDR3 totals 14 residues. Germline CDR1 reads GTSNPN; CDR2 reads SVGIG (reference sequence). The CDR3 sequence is CAWNPSWGNTEAFF. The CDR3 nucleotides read TGTGCCTGGAACCCCTCGTGGGGGAACACTGAAGCTTTCTTT.